This T cell receptor (beta chain) stems from a study of cytomegalovirus exposure and HLA in healthy donors. The study, taken as a whole, reports: Later work showed greater clonal expansion in HLA-associated TCR beta chains than in equally common others.

The PCR contained 60 Vbeta and 13 Jbeta primers. Profiled with immunoSEQ multiplex PCR; TCRdb holds only in-frame clones, not every one. The sample lists 85,000 to 95,000 clones; approximately 80% were seen once. The CDR3 runs 15 residues. Trimming shortened V by 2 bases and J by 1 base, and 9 bases separated the two germline ends. Germline-derived CDR1 and CDR2 are LNHDA and SQIVND (reference sequence). A note on this clone: The antigen is undetermined.

J is TRBJ1-5 and V is TRBV19; tentative D call: TRBD1 (5 bases). Input material: PBMCs. This clonotype was sampled from a man between 25 and 39 years old in good health and CMV-seropositive. The CDR3 DNA is TGTGCCAGTAGTATAACAGGATTCAGCAATCAGCCCCAGCATTTT. It is translated as CASSITGFSNQPQHF.